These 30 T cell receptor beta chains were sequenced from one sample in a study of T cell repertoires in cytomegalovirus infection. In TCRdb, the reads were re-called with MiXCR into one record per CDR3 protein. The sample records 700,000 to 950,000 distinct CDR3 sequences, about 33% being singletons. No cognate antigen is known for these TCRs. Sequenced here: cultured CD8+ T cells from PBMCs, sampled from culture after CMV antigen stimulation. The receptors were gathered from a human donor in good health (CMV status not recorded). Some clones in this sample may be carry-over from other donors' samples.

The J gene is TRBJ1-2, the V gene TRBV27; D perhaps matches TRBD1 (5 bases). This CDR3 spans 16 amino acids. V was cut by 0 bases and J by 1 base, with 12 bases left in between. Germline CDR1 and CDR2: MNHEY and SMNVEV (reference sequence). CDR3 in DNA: TGTGCCAGCAGTTTATCCCAGGGATCGAATAACTATGGCTACACCTTC. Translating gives CASSLSQGSNNYGYTF.

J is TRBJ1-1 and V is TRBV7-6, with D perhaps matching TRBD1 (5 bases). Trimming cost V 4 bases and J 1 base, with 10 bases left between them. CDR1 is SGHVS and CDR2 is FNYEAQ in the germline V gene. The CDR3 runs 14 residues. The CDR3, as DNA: TGTGCCAGCAGCTGGGGGGAGCAGAACACTGAAGCTTTCTTT. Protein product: CASSWGEQNTEAFF.

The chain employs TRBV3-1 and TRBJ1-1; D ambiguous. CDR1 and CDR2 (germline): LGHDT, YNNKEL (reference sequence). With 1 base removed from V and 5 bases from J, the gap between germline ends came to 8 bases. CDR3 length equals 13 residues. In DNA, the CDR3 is TGTGCCAGCAGCCAAGCTACAAAGACTGAAGCTTTCTTT. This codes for CASSQATKTEAFF.

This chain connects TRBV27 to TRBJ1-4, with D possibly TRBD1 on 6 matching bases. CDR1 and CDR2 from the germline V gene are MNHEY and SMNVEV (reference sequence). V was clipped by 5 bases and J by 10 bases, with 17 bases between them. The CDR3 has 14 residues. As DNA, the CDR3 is TGTGCCAGCAGTACCCGAGGGGGTTCTCGAAAACTGTTTTTT. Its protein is CASSTRGGSRKLFF.

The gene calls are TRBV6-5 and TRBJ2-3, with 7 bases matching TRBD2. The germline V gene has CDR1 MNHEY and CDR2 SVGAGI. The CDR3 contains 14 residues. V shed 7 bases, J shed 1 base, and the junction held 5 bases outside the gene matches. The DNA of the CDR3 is TGTGCCAGCAAGGATCTAGCGGGCACAGATACGCAGTATTTT. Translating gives CASKDLAGTDTQYF.

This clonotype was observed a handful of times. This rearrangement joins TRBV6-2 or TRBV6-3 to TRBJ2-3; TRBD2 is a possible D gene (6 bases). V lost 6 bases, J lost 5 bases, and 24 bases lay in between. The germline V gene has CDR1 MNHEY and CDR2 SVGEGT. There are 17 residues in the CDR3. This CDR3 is CASRPIMGGPPGDTQYF. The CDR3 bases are TGTGCCAGCAGACCCATTATGGGGGGTCCCCCGGGAGATACGCAGTATTTT.

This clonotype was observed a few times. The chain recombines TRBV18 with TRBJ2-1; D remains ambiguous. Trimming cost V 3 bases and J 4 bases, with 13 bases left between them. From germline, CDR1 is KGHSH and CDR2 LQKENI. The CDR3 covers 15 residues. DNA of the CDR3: TGTGCCAGCTCACCGAAAGGAGACATTTACAATGAGCAGTTCTTC. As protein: CASSPKGDIYNEQFF.

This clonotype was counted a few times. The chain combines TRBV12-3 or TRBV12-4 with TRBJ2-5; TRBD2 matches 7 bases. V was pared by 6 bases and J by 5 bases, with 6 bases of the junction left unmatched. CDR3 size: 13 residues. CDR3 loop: CASSSWGGETQYF. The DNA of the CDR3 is TGTGCCAGCAGCTCCTGGGGGGGGGAGACCCAGTACTTC.

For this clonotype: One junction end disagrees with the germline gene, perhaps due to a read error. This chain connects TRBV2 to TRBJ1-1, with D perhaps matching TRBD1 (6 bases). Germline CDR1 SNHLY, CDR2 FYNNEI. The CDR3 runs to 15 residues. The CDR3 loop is CASSENRAMNTEAFF. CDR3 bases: TGTGCGAGCAGTGAGAACAGGGCCATGAACACTGAAGCTTTCTTT.

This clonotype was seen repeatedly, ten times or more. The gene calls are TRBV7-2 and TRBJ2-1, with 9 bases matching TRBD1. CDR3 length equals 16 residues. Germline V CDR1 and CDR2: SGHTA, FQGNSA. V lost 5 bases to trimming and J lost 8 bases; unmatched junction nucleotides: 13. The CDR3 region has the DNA TGTGCCAGCAGCCCAGGACCGGGACAGGGTCCCGATGAGCAGTTCTTC. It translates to CASSPGPGQGPDEQFF.

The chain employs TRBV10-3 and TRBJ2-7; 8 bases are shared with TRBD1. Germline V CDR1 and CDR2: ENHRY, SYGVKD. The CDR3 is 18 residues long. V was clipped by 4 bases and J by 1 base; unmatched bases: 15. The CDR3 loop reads CAISVTSPGQGGSYEQYV. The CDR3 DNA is TGTGCCATCAGTGTAACCAGCCCAGGACAGGGTGGGTCCTACGAGCAGTACGTC.

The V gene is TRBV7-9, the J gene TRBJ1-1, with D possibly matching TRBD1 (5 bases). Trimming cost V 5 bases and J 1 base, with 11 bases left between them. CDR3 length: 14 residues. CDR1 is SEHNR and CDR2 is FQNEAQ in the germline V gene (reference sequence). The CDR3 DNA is TGTGCCAGCAGCACTCCGGGGCCGAACACTGAAGCTTTCTTT. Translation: CASSTPGPNTEAFF.

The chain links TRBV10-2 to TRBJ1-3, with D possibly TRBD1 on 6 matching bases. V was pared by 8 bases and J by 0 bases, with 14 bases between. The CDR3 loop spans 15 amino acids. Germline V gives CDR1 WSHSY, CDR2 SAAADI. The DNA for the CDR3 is TGCGCCAGCCTACAGGGTCCGAGCTCTGGAAACACCATATATTTT. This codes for CASLQGPSSGNTIYF.

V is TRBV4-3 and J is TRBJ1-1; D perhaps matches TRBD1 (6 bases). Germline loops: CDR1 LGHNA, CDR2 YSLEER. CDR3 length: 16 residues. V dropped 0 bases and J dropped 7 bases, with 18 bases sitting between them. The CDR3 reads CASSQEDPTGEGEAFF. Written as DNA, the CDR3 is TGCGCCAGCAGCCAAGAAGACCCGACAGGTGAGGGTGAAGCTTTCTTT.

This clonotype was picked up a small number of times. CDR3: CASSLEWLTGGSWELFF. CDR3 DNA sequence: TGTGCCAGCAGCTTAGAATGGTTGACAGGGGGGAGCTGGGAGCTGTTTTTT. The V call is TRBV7-9, the J call TRBJ2-2; 9 positions match TRBD1. With V trimmed by 1 base and J by 9 bases, 12 bases remained unmatched. In germline, CDR1 is SEHNR, CDR2 FQNEAQ (reference sequence). The CDR3 contains 17 residues.

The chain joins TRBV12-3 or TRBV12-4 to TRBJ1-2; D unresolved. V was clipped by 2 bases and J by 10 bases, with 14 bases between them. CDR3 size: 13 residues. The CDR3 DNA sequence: TGTGCCAGCAGTTTAAAGGGTACCGTCGACTACACCTTC. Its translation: CASSLKGTVDYTF.

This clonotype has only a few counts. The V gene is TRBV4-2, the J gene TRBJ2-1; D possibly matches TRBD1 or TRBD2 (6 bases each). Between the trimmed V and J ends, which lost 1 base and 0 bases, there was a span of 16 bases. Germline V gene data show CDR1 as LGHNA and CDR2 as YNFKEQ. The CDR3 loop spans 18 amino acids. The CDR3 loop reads CASSQAWGLANSYNEQFF. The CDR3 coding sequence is TGTGCCAGCAGCCAAGCCTGGGGGCTAGCGAACTCCTACAATGAGCAGTTCTTC.

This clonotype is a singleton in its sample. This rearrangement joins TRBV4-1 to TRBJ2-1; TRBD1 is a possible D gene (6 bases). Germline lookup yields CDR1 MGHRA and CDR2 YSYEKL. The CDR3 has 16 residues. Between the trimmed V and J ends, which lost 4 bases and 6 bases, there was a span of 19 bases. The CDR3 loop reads CASSPLAGTTSNEQFF. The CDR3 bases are TGCGCCAGCAGCCCCTTAGCCGGGACAACGTCCAATGAGCAGTTCTTC.

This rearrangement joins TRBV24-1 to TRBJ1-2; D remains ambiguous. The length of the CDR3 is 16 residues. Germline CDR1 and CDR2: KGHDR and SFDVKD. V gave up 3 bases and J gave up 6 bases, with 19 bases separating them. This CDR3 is CATSDTWSTVPDGYTF. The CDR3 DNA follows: TGTGCCACCAGTGATACATGGTCAACAGTTCCAGATGGCTACACCTTC.

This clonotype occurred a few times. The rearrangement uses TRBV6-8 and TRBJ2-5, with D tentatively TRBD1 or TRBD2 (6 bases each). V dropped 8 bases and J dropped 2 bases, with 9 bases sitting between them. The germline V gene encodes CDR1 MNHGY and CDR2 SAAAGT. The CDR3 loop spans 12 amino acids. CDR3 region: CASGGPQETQYF. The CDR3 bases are TGTGCCAGCGGGGGGCCTCAAGAGACCCAGTACTTC.

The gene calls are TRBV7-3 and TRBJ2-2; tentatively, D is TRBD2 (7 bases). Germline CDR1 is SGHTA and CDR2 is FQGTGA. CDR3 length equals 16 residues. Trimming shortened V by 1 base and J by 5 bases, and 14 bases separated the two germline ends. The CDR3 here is CASSLRRGGLTGELFF. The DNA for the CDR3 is TGTGCCAGCAGCTTAAGGAGGGGGGGCCTAACCGGGGAGCTGTTTTTT. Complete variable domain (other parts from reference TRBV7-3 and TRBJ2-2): GAGVSQTPSNKVTEKGKYVELRCDPISGHTALYWYRQSLGQGPEFLIYFQGTGAADDSGLPNDRFFAVRPEGSVSTLKIQRTERGDSAVYLCASSLRRGGLTGELFFGEGSRLTVL.

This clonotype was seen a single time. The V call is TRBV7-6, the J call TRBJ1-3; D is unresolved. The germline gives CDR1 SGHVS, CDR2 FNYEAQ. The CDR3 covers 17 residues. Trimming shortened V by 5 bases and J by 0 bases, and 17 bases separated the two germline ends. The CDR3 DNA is TGTGCCAGCAGCCGGTCGCGGTTGAGCGGCTCTGGAAACACCATATATTTT. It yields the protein CASSRSRLSGSGNTIYF.

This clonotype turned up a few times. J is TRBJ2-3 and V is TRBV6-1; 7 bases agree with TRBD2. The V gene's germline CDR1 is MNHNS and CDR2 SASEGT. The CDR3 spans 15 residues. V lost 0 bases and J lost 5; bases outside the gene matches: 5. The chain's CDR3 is CASSEAQAGIDTQYF. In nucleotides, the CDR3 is TGTGCCAGCAGTGAAGCGCAAGCGGGGATAGATACGCAGTATTTT.

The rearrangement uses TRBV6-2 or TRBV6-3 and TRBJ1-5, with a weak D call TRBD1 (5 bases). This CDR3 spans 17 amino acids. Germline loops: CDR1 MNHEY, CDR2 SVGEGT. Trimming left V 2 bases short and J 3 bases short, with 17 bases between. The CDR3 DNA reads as TGTGCCAGCAGTTACGGGAGGGCCGGACATTACAATCAGCCCCAGCATTTT. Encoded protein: CASSYGRAGHYNQPQHF.

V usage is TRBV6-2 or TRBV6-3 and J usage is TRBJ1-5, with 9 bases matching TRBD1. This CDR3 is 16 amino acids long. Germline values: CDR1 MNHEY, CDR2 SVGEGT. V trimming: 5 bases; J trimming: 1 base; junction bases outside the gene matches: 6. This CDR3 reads CASSNPGTGSNQPQHF. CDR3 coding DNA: TGTGCCAGCAGTAACCCCGGGACAGGGAGCAATCAGCCCCAGCATTTT.

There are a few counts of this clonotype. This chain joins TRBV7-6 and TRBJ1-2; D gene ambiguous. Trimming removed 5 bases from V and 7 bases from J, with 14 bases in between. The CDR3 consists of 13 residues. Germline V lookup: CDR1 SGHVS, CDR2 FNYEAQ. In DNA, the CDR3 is TGTGCCAGCAGCAGCAGGATAACGGGTGGCTACACCTTC. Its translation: CASSSRITGGYTF.

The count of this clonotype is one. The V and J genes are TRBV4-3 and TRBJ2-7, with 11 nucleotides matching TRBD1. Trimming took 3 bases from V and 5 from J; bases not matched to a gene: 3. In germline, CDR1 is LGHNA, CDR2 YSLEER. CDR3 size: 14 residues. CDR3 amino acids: CASSQDRGLNEQYV. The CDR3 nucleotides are TGCGCCAGCAGCCAGGACAGGGGGCTAAACGAGCAGTACGTC.

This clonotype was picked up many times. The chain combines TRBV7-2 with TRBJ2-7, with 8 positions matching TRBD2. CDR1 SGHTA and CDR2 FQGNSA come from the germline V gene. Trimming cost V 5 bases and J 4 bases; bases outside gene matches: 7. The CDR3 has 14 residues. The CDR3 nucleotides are TGTGCCAGCAGCACCGGCGGGGGGAAGTACGAGCAGTACGTC. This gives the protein CASSTGGGKYEQYV.

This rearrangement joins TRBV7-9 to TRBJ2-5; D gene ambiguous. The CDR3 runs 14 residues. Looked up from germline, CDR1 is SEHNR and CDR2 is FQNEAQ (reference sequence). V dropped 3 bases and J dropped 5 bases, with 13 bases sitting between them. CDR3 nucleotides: TGTGCCAGCAGCTTTCCCCTCGACGTGGAGACCCAGTACTTC. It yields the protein CASSFPLDVETQYF. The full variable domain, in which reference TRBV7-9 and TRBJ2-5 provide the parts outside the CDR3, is DTGVSQNPRHKITKRGQNVTFRCDPISEHNRLYWYRQTLGQGPEFLTYFQNEAQLEKSRLLSDRFSAERPKGSFSTLEIQRTEQGDSAMYLCASSFPLDVETQYFGPGTRLLVL.

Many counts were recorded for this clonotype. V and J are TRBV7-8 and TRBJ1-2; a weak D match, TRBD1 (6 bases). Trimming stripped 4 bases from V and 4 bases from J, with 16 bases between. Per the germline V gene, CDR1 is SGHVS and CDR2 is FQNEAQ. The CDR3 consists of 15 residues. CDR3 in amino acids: CASSSITGMGYGYTF. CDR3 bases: TGTGCCAGCAGCTCCATTACAGGGATGGGCTATGGCTACACCTTC.